The 29 T cell receptor beta chains reported below all come from one sample, sequenced in a study of blood T cell repertoires in COVID-19 (dated by TCRdb to about 2020). The library relied on the immunoSEQ multiplex PCR assay. Entries here come from immuneACCESS through TCRdb and include only in-frame sequences with V and J called. Some clones fail to appear in such tables; in the studies checked, an unresolved V gene covers under half of the shortfall, and the cause of the remainder is unknown. Within this sample are 230,000 or so clones, with approximately 88% of them counted one time only. The ten largest account for over 2% of the sample. The sample comprised PBMCs or T cells enriched from blood (not recorded which). All receptors come from a woman between 35 and 50 years old with acute COVID-19.

The V and J genes are TRBV3-1 (or the pseudogene TRBV3-2) and TRBJ1-2; no clear D. The CDR3 totals 14 residues. The V gene's germline CDR1 is LGHDT and CDR2 YNNKEL (reference sequence). The V and J ends lost 0 bases and 8 bases respectively, with 13 bases between them. The CDR3 reads CASSQDPGRRGYTF. The CDR3 nucleotides read TGTGCCAGCAGCCAAGATCCAGGCCGGCGCGGCTACACCTTC.

This sequence joins TRBV9 and TRBJ1-2; possible D gene TRBD1, 6 bases. CDR1 is SGDLS and CDR2 is YYNGEE in the germline V gene. V dropped 0 bases and J dropped 8 bases, with 17 bases sitting between them. The CDR3 is made up of 15 amino acids. The CDR3, as DNA: TGTGCCAGCAGCGTAGGACCCCACAGGGTGGGGGGCTACACCTTC. This gives the protein CASSVGPHRVGGYTF.

The chain carries TRBV9 and TRBJ2-1, with D unclear. Germline V CDR1 and CDR2: SGDLS, YYNGEE. Trimming pared 0 bases from V and 10 bases from J, leaving 11 bases between. The CDR3 sequence is 13 residues long. Here the CDR3 reads CASSVGGPAEQFF. CDR3 DNA sequence: TGTGCCAGCAGCGTAGGCGGCCCGGCCGAGCAGTTCTTC. The whole variable domain, remainder taken from reference TRBV9 and TRBJ2-1, is DSGVTQTPKHLITATGQRVTLRCSPRSGDLSVYWYQQSLDQGLQFLIQYYNGEERAKGNILERFSAQQFPDLHSELNLSSLELGDSALYFCASSVGGPAEQFFGPGTRLTVL.

CDR3 DNA sequence: TGTGCCAGCAGTGAATCCATAAGGGGAAGTGAAAAACTGTTTTTT. It is translated as CASSESIRGSEKLFF. This rearrangement joins TRBV2 to TRBJ1-4; a weak D match, TRBD1 (5 bases). The V gene lost 2 bases and the J gene lost 7 bases, with 14 bases spanning the gap. The CDR3 consists of 15 residues. The germline CDR1 and CDR2 sequences are SNHLY and FYNNEI.

The genes are TRBV27 and TRBJ1-1; no reliable D call. The germline CDR1 and CDR2 sequences are MNHEY and SMNVEV (reference sequence). The CDR3 consists of 14 residues. Between the trimmed V and J ends, which lost 6 bases and 3 bases, there was a span of 14 bases. CDR3 loop: CASRFLVADTEAFF. The CDR3 coding sequence is TGTGCCAGCAGATTCCTTGTTGCGGACACTGAAGCTTTCTTT.

The chain combines TRBV20-1 with TRBJ2-5; tentatively, D is TRBD1 (6 bases). Germline CDR1 and CDR2: DFQATT and SNEGSKA (reference sequence). This CDR3 comprises 11 residues. V was cut by 6 bases and J by 7 bases, with 12 bases left in between. CDR3 in DNA: TGCAGTGCGTACAGGGCTGGGACCCAGTACTTC. Translation: CSAYRAGTQYF.

This rearrangement joins TRBV27 to TRBJ1-5, with 8 nucleotides matching TRBD1. The V and J ends lost 2 bases and 5 bases, in that order; junction bases with no gene match: 5. The germline V gene encodes CDR1 MNHEY and CDR2 SMNVEV (reference sequence). The CDR3 has 15 residues. For the CDR3, the DNA is TGTGCCAGCAGTTTAGGTACAGGGGGTGATCAGCCCCAGCATTTT. Translated: CASSLGTGGDQPQHF.

The V call is TRBV6-2 or TRBV6-3, the J call TRBJ1-2; 9 nucleotides align to TRBD1. V dropped 6 bases and J dropped 4; count of bases not matched to a gene: 15. The CDR3 runs to 17 residues. Germline CDR1 reads MNHEY; CDR2 reads SVGEGT. The chain's CDR3 is CASSLKGQGIPLYGYTF. The CDR3 DNA reads as TGTGCCAGCAGCTTGAAGGGACAGGGAATACCCCTCTATGGCTACACCTTC.

V is TRBV5-1 and J is TRBJ1-2; D remains ambiguous. Per the germline V gene, CDR1 is SGHRS and CDR2 is YFSETQ. The CDR3 totals 15 residues. Trimming removed 3 bases at V and 3 bases at J, with 15 bases between. CDR3 DNA sequence: TGCGCCAGCAGCTCCCGAGGGCAGGTAGACTATGGCTACACCTTC. Residues: CASSSRGQVDYGYTF.

This clone was observed a few times. The chain uses TRBV10-2 and TRBJ2-3, with 10 positions matching TRBD2. The V gene's germline CDR1 is WSHSY and CDR2 SAAADI. This CDR3 comprises 13 residues. The junction had 2 bases not matched to a gene; V was cut back by 8 bases and J by 3 bases. DNA of the CDR3: TGCGCCAGCCTTAGCGGGGGGACAGATACGCAGTATTTT. Its protein product is CASLSGGTDTQYF.

The sample holds a few counts of this clone. The CDR3 bases are TGTGCCAGTAGTCTGGGCAGTTCGGATCAGCCCCAGCATTTT. It yields the protein CASSLGSSDQPQHF. The chain uses TRBV19 and TRBJ1-5, with D unresolved. V lost 5 bases to trimming and J lost 5 bases, with 13 bases between them. Germline CDR1 is LNHDA and CDR2 is SQIVND (reference sequence). This CDR3 is built from 14 residues. Using reference TRBV19 and TRBJ1-5 for the parts outside the CDR3, the full variable domain is DGGITQSPKYLFRKEGQNVTLSCEQNLNHDAMYWYRQDPGQGLRLIYYSQIVNDFQKGDIAEGYSVSREKKESFPLTVTSAQKNPTAFYLCASSLGSSDQPQHFGDGTRLSIL.

The V call is TRBV29-1, the J call TRBJ1-1; TRBD1 matches 9 bases. J lost 5 bases, V lost 6 bases, and 7 bases had no gene match. Germline-derived CDR1 and CDR2 are SQVTM and ANQGSEA. The CDR3 has 13 residues. CDR3 sequence (DNA): TGCAGCGTCCTGACAGGGGGAGTGACTGAAGCTTTCTTT. Translating gives CSVLTGGVTEAFF.

J is TRBJ1-2 and V is TRBV29-1; D not certain. CDR1 SQVTM and CDR2 ANQGSEA come from the germline V gene. The length of the CDR3 is 10 residues. V was shortened by 4 bases and J by 8 bases, with 8 bases between the two germline ends. CDR3 sequence reads: CSVVQAGYTF. In DNA, the CDR3 is TGCAGCGTTGTCCAGGCCGGCTACACCTTC.

The rearrangement uses TRBV5-8 and TRBJ1-4, with unresolved D. The V and J ends lost 6 bases and 5 bases respectively, with 14 bases between them. The CDR3 is made up of 14 amino acids. Germline V lookup: CDR1 SGHTS, CDR2 YDEGEE. The CDR3, as DNA: TGTGCCAGCATCCGGAACAGCCTAAATGAAAAACTGTTTTTT. It encodes CASIRNSLNEKLFF.

The V and J genes are TRBV27 and TRBJ2-7, with 12 positions matching TRBD1. Unmatched junction bases numbered 4, after V lost 8 bases and J lost 2 bases. Germline V gene data show CDR1 as MNHEY and CDR2 as SMNVEV (reference sequence). The CDR3 is 14 residues long. The CDR3 loop reads CASARDRGPYEQYF. CDR3 coding DNA: TGTGCCAGCGCGAGGGACAGGGGGCCCTACGAGCAGTACTTC.

This chain uses TRBV2 with TRBJ2-3; 9 nucleotides match TRBD2. The CDR3 is made up of 17 amino acids. Germline-derived CDR1 and CDR2 are SNHLY and FYNNEI. With 7 bases clipped from V and 4 bases from J, the junction kept 15 bases outside the gene matches. The DNA for the CDR3 is TGTGCCAGCAATGAGAGGGACGGGACTAGCTTCGCAGATACGCAGTATTTT. Protein product: CASNERDGTSFADTQYF.

This chain connects TRBV5-4 to TRBJ1-4; the D gene is possibly TRBD1 (6 bases). Germline CDR1 is SGHNT and CDR2 is YYREEE (reference sequence). V was trimmed by 6 bases and J by 2 bases, leaving 14 bases between them. This CDR3 has 15 residues. The CDR3 sequence is CASTRGGATNEKLFF. CDR3 sequence (DNA): TGTGCCAGCACCAGAGGGGGTGCGACTAATGAAAAACTGTTTTTT.

The rearrangement joins TRBV28 to TRBJ2-1; 10 nucleotides align to TRBD2. Germline CDR1 reads MDHEN; CDR2 reads SYDVKM. CDR3 length equals 19 residues. With V trimmed by 2 bases and J by 4 bases, 14 bases remained unmatched. CDR3 DNA: TGTGCCAGCAGTTTAAGCCCCCGGGTAGCGGGAGGACCTTACAATGAGCAGTTCTTC. Translation: CASSLSPRVAGGPYNEQFF.

The chain is built from TRBV29-1 and TRBJ1-2; D is unclear. V lost 4 bases to trimming and J lost 8 bases, with 11 bases between them. Germline assignment: CDR1 SQVTM and CDR2 ANQGSEA. CDR3 size: 11 residues. The CDR3 region has the DNA TGCAGCGTTGGGCGGTCCGACGGCTACACCTTC. Its translation: CSVGRSDGYTF.

CDR3 sequence reads: CASSGGGNQPQHF. CDR3 nucleotide sequence: TGTGCCAGCTCAGGGGGGGGCAATCAGCCCCAGCATTTT. This chain uses TRBV18 with TRBJ1-5; tentative D call: TRBD1 (5 bases). CDR3 length equals 13 residues. V was pared by 5 bases and J by 2 bases, with 7 bases between. Germline CDR1 and CDR2: KGHSH and LQKENI.

The chain links TRBV7-2 to TRBJ2-1, with 9 positions matching TRBD1. CDR1 SGHTA and CDR2 FQGNSA come from the germline V gene. V shed 5 bases, J shed 4 bases, and the junction held 3 bases outside the gene matches. This CDR3 spans 14 amino acids. CDR3 amino acids: CASSRGQGYNEQFF. In nucleotides, the CDR3 is TGTGCCAGCAGCAGAGGACAGGGGTACAATGAGCAGTTCTTC.

The CDR3 here is CASSHPSPGSEAFF. Written as DNA, the CDR3 is TGCGCCAGCAGCCACCCATCTCCCGGGTCAGAAGCTTTCTTT. This sequence joins TRBV4-3 and TRBJ1-1; unclear D gene. Per germline, CDR1 LGHNA and CDR2 YSLEER. The V end lost 3 bases, the J end lost 8 bases, and 16 bases lay between the germline ends. The CDR3 is 14 residues long.

This clone was counted once. The rearrangement uses TRBV30 and TRBJ1-6, with 7 bases fitting TRBD1. With 4 bases clipped from V and 4 bases from J, the junction kept 7 bases outside the gene matches. Germline assignment: CDR1 GTSNPN and CDR2 SVGIG (reference sequence). This CDR3 is 15 amino acids long. The CDR3 protein is CAWTKQGLYNSPLHF. The CDR3 DNA reads as TGTGCCTGGACCAAACAGGGGTTGTATAATTCACCCCTCCACTTT.

V gene TRBV19 combines with J gene TRBJ1-4; weak D call: TRBD1 (6 bases). This CDR3 has 16 residues. Trimming took 6 bases from V and 3 from J, leaving 17 bases between them. Germline V gives CDR1 LNHDA, CDR2 SQIVND (reference sequence). Here the CDR3 reads CASSQTGGASNEKLFF. The CDR3, as DNA: TGTGCCAGTAGCCAGACGGGGGGCGCGTCTAATGAAAAACTGTTTTTT.

This sequence joins TRBV20-1 and TRBJ2-3; 11 nucleotides align to TRBD2. V gave up 5 bases and J gave up 5 bases; unmatched junction bases: 12. The CDR3 sequence is 16 residues long. Germline values: CDR1 DFQATT, CDR2 SNEGSKA (reference sequence). The DNA of the CDR3 is TGCAGTGCTGGTGCGACTAGCGGGACGAGGGGAGATACGCAGTATTTT. Amino acid sequence: CSAGATSGTRGDTQYF.

The genes are TRBV5-4 and TRBJ2-6; D uncertain. Germline CDR1 reads SGHNT; CDR2 reads YYREEE (reference sequence). This CDR3 has 14 amino acids. With 4 bases removed from V and 2 bases from J, the gap between germline ends came to 7 bases. The CDR3 region is CASSATTGANVLTF. The DNA for the CDR3 is TGTGCCAGCAGCGCCACAACTGGGGCCAACGTCCTGACTTTC. The full variable domain, its missing parts supplied by reference TRBV5-4 and TRBJ2-6, is ETGVTQSPTHLIKTRGQQVTLRCSSQSGHNTVSWYQQALGQGPQFIFQYYREEENGRGNFPPRFSGLQFPNYSSELNVNALELDDSALYLCASSATTGANVLTFGAGSRLTVL.

This chain links TRBV4-3 with TRBJ2-5, with a possible D match to TRBD1 (6 bases). Germline values: CDR1 LGHNA, CDR2 YSLEER. V dropped 0 bases and J dropped 1 base, with 9 bases sitting between them. This CDR3 region has 15 residues. Here the CDR3 reads CASSQEKDSQETQYF. The CDR3 DNA sequence: TGCGCCAGCAGCCAAGAAAAGGACAGCCAAGAGACCCAGTACTTC.

This clone was found a few times. J is TRBJ2-7 and V is TRBV11-3, with 7 bases that match TRBD1. Germline V lookup: CDR1 SGHNT, CDR2 YENEEA. The CDR3 contains 14 residues. The ends lost 2 bases at V and 3 bases at J; junction bases unmatched: 4. This CDR3 reads CASSLRDRDYEQYF. The CDR3 DNA reads as TGTGCCAGCAGCTTACGTGACAGGGACTACGAGCAGTACTTC.

This clone was picked up one time. This chain joins TRBV30 and TRBJ2-1; 8 positions match TRBD2. Germline V gene sequence: CDR1 GTSNPN, CDR2 SVGIG (reference sequence). This CDR3 comprises 15 residues. The V segment lost 0 bases and the J segment 10 bases; nucleotides outside the gene matches: 11. The CDR3 region is CAWSVLRGGPSEQFF. CDR3 nucleotides: TGTGCCTGGAGTGTACTACGGGGGGGTCCCTCGGAGCAGTTCTTC.